These 18 T cell receptor beta chains came from one sample sequenced in a study of Ad26.COV2.S vaccination and SARS-CoV-2 variants. Only in-frame clones appear in the TCRdb table, and some are missing; sequencing was by immunoSEQ multiplex PCR. The table records 440,000 or so clones, 80% to 90% of them present only once. The sample's treatment: roughly 20 received Ad26.COV2.S at low or high dose, single or two shots; five or six received placebo; per-sample allocation not given. After the first vaccine or placebo injection, samples were drawn on day 63. Specimen: peripheral blood, collected in a trial of Ad26.COV2.S vaccine versus placebo. The receptors shown here come from a person aged 18-65 years who received the Ad26.COV2.S COVID-19 vaccine or a placebo.

J is TRBJ1-3 and V is TRBV2; D ambiguous. Germline loops: CDR1 SNHLY, CDR2 FYNNEI. CDR3 length equals 13 residues. V was shortened by 2 bases and J by 4 bases, with 6 bases between the two germline ends. This CDR3 reads CASSESGGNTIYF. CDR3 nucleotides: TGTGCCAGCAGTGAATCGGGGGGAAACACCATATATTTT.

The chain joins TRBV2 to TRBJ1-1; D gene ambiguous. CDR3 size: 13 residues. V was shortened by 6 bases and J by 6 bases, with 14 bases between the two germline ends. The germline gives CDR1 SNHLY, CDR2 FYNNEI. The CDR3 bases are TGTGCCAGCAGACCCGGGAATGGAGCTGAAGCTTTCTTT. It specifies CASRPGNGAEAFF. The complete variable domain, with remaining parts taken from reference TRBV2 and TRBJ1-1, reads EPEVTQTPSHQVTQMGQEVILRCVPISNHLYFYWYRQILGQKVEFLVSFYNNEISEKSEIFDDQFSVERPDGSNFTLKIRSTKLEDSAMYFCASRPGNGAEAFFGQGTRLTVV.

V is TRBV9 and J is TRBJ2-7; the D call may be TRBD1 or TRBD2 (5 bases each). Germline-derived CDR1 and CDR2 are SGDLS and YYNGEE. Trimming stripped 3 bases from V and 3 bases from J, with 16 bases between. The CDR3 runs to 15 residues. Written as DNA, the CDR3 is TGTGCCAGCAGCGCGAACCAGGGACCAGTCTACGAGCAGTACTTC. Protein sequence: CASSANQGPVYEQYF.

V is TRBV5-1 and J is TRBJ2-5, with 10 bases identical to TRBD1. The CDR3 contains 15 residues. The germline V gene encodes CDR1 SGHRS and CDR2 YFSETQ. The junction had 11 bases not matched to a gene; V was cut back by 5 bases and J by 7 bases. The CDR3 is CASSQDRGRVGTQYF. The CDR3 DNA is TGCGCCAGCAGTCAAGACAGGGGGCGAGTCGGGACCCAGTACTTC. The full variable domain, rest sourced from reference TRBV5-1 and TRBJ2-5, is KAGVTQTPRYLIKTRGQQVTLSCSPISGHRSVSWYQQTPGQGLQFLFEYFSETQRNKGNFPGRFSGRQFSNSRSEMNVSTLELGDSALYLCASSQDRGRVGTQYFGPGTRLLVL.

The chain joins TRBV30 to TRBJ2-1; 10 bases are a match to TRBD1. Germline CDR1 and CDR2: GTSNPN and SVGIG (reference sequence). V gave up 0 bases and J gave up 8 bases; unmatched junction bases: 7. The CDR3 contains 15 residues. This CDR3 reads CAWSVGTGVGDEQFF. The CDR3 DNA is TGTGCCTGGAGTGTAGGGACAGGGGTAGGGGATGAGCAGTTCTTC.

Worth noting for this clone: Other DNA variants within this sample encode the same CDR3. The chain employs TRBV6-5 and TRBJ2-5; D could derive from TRBD1 or TRBD2 (7 bases each). CDR3 length equals 15 residues. Germline CDR1 reads MNHEY; CDR2 reads SVGAGI. Deletions cut 9 bases from V and 3 bases from J, with 20 bases between. The CDR3 bases are TGTGCCAGTAGGGGGGGACAGATTTTTAAAGAGACCCAGTACTTC. Protein sequence: CASRGGQIFKETQYF.

CDR3 in DNA: TGTGCCAGCAGTCCCCACAGGGGGCAGCGGAGTAATTCACCCCTCCACTTT. Translated: CASSPHRGQRSNSPLHF. The rearrangement links TRBV27 to TRBJ1-6, with TRBD1 matching over 9 bases. The CDR3 has 17 amino acids. J lost 6 bases, V lost 5 bases, and 11 bases had no gene match. Germline CDR1 and CDR2: MNHEY and SMNVEV (reference sequence).

The rearrangement uses TRBV2 and TRBJ2-7, with 11 nucleotides matching TRBD2. Germline assignment: CDR1 SNHLY and CDR2 FYNNEI. Germline trimming cut 9 bases from V and 9 bases from J; bases unmatched to any gene: 16. The CDR3 totals 15 residues. The CDR3, as DNA: TGTGCCAGTAGTCGAACCGGGACTAGCGGCGAGGCGCAGTACTTC. This codes for CASSRTGTSGEAQYF.

The rearrangement uses TRBV2 and TRBJ2-3; no clear D gene. Germline assignment: CDR1 SNHLY and CDR2 FYNNEI. Trimming removed 2 bases from V and 4 bases from J, with 13 bases in between. This CDR3 region has 15 residues. This CDR3 reads CASSETGYGPDTQYF. The CDR3 DNA sequence: TGTGCCAGCAGTGAAACCGGGTACGGCCCAGATACGCAGTATTTT.

This chain connects TRBV9 to TRBJ1-2; D gene uncertain. V lost 2 bases and J lost 0, with 11 bases in between. The CDR3 is made up of 15 amino acids. From germline, CDR1 is SGDLS and CDR2 YYNGEE. CDR3 amino acids: CASSVLHATNYGYTF. The CDR3 DNA reads TGTGCCAGCAGCGTCCTACACGCTACTAACTATGGCTACACCTTC.

This chain links TRBV6-5 with TRBJ1-2, with TRBD1 matching 8 bases. V lost 6 bases to trimming and J lost 4 bases; unmatched junction nucleotides: 10. This CDR3 is built from 15 residues. Per the germline V gene, CDR1 is MNHEY and CDR2 is SVGAGI. CDR3 in DNA: TGTGCCAGCAGCGCCTACGGGACAGGCGCCTATGGCTACACCTTC. Translated, it gives CASSAYGTGAYGYTF.

This sequence joins TRBV4-1 and TRBJ1-5; tentative D call: TRBD1 (6 bases). CDR1 and CDR2 (germline): MGHRA, YSYEKL. CDR3 size: 12 residues. Trimming took off 0 bases at V and 11 bases at J, with 8 bases between the two ends. The CDR3 region is CASSQEGGAQHF. In nucleotides, the CDR3 is TGCGCCAGCAGCCAAGAAGGGGGAGCCCAGCATTTT.

The V gene is TRBV2, the J gene TRBJ2-2, with a tentative D call TRBD2 (7 bases). The CDR3 totals 14 residues. Germline CDR1 reads SNHLY; CDR2 reads FYNNEI. V gave up 4 bases and J gave up 6 bases, with 12 bases separating them. The CDR3 region is CASSVRGAAGELFF. The CDR3 nucleotides read TGTGCCAGCAGTGTTCGGGGGGCGGCCGGGGAGCTGTTTTTT.

The chain links TRBV4-3 to TRBJ2-1, with 9 bases aligning to TRBD2. V shed 0 bases and J 5 bases; nucleotides not matched to a gene: 2. The CDR3 is made up of 15 amino acids. Germline V gene data show CDR1 as LGHNA and CDR2 as YSLEER. CDR3 DNA sequence: TGCGCCAGCAGCCAAGAGCTAGCGGGGAACAATGAGCAGTTCTTC. Translation: CASSQELAGNNEQFF.

This clone was observed a single time. The chain uses TRBV27 and TRBJ1-1, with 8 bases aligning to TRBD1. Losses at the gene ends were 5 bases for V and 5 bases for J; bases not matched to a gene: 10. The CDR3 spans 15 residues. Looked up from germline, CDR1 is MNHEY and CDR2 is SMNVEV (reference sequence). CDR3 in amino acids: CASSLTDRGRTEAFF. CDR3 in DNA: TGTGCCAGCAGTCTAACCGACAGGGGTAGGACTGAAGCTTTCTTT.

V gene TRBV6-5 combines with J gene TRBJ2-7, with 7 bases that match TRBD2. This CDR3 has 12 residues. The germline gives CDR1 MNHEY, CDR2 SVGAGI. V gave up 1 base and J gave up 6 bases; unmatched junction bases: 0. Here the CDR3 reads CASSYWGGEQYF. The CDR3 nucleotides read TGTGCCAGCAGTTACTGGGGGGGCGAGCAGTACTTC.

This chain connects TRBV6-5 to TRBJ1-5; no clear D. The germline V gene encodes CDR1 MNHEY and CDR2 SVGAGI. V was pared by 4 bases and J by 0 bases, with 10 bases between. This CDR3 has 15 residues. The CDR3 DNA sequence: TGTGCCAGCAGTTCCCGGGGAAATAGCAATCAGCCCCAGCATTTT. It codes for CASSSRGNSNQPQHF.

This chain connects TRBV11-2 to TRBJ1-1; D is perhaps TRBD1 (6 bases). Germline values: CDR1 SGHAT, CDR2 FQNNGV. The CDR3 loop spans 16 amino acids. V was pared by 1 base and J by 5 bases, with 17 bases between. DNA of the CDR3: TGTGCCAGCAGCTTAGCGGGGGCTAGGAGGGGGACTGAAGCTTTCTTT. Residues: CASSLAGARRGTEAFF.